A selection of T cell receptor beta chains follows, all from one sample in a study of shared clonotypes between healthy human individuals. Only in-frame clones appear in the TCRdb table, and some are missing; sequencing was by immunoSEQ multiplex PCR. The sample has about 1.1 million clones; approximately 80% are singletons. The sample taken for sequencing was memory CD4+ T cells from PBMCs. Every receptor here comes from a man aged 18 to 35 in good health. Some clones in this sample may be carry-over from other donors' samples. Each CDR3 is given with its conserved first and last residue. A D gene is named only where the DNA matches it firmly. Size is stated for part of the rows, as once, few or many counts, or as a class when the clone is expanded.

d_call clone_size j_call v_call cdr3_nt cdr3_aa
. . TRBJ2-5 TRBV18 TGTGCCAGCTCACCCACCAGACCAGAGACCCAGTACTTC CASSPTRPETQYF
TRBD1 . TRBJ2-7 TRBV19 TGTGCCAGTAGTTCGGACAGGGCCTACGAGCAGTACTTC CASSSDRAYEQYF
. . TRBJ2-7 TRBV5-4 TGTGCCAGCAGCTCCGGACACACGAGCTCCTACGAGCAGTACTTC CASSSGHTSSYEQYF
. once TRBJ2-4 TRBV2 TGTGCCAGCAGTAGGGACACCGCAGCCAAAAACATTCAGTACTTC CASSRDTAAKNIQYF
. . TRBJ1-4 TRBV5-4 TGTGCCAGCAGCTTAGGACAGTTTAATGAAAAACTGTTTTTT CASSLGQFNEKLFF
. . TRBJ2-2 TRBV6-6 TGTGCCAGCAGCCGCAACCTTGGAGGGACCGGGGAGCTGTTTTTT CASSRNLGGTGELFF
. few TRBJ2-2 TRBV9 TGTGCCAGCACCCCGTGGGGCGGGCAAGGGGGTACCGGGGAGCTGTTTTTT CASTPWGGQGGTGELFF
TRBD2 . TRBJ2-3 TRBV4-2 TGTGCCAGCAGCCGATCTCTAGCGGGAGGGCCTTTAGATACGCAGTATTTT CASSRSLAGGPLDTQYF
TRBD1 . TRBJ1-3 TRBV4-1 TGCGCCAGCAGCCAAGCACAGGGGAACTCTGGAAACACCATATATTTT CASSQAQGNSGNTIYF
. few TRBJ1-1 TRBV20-1 TGCAGTGCTAGCGTAAGGACTGAAGCTTTCTTT CSASVRTEAFF
. . TRBJ1-4 TRBV5-1 TGCGCCAGCAGCTCCACCGGGACAAATGAAAAACTGTTTTTT CASSSTGTNEKLFF
TRBD1 . TRBJ2-2 TRBV7-8 TGTGCCAGCAGCGCCCGGACAGGGGTTGAGGAGCTGTTTTTT CASSARTGVEELFF
. . TRBJ1-1 TRBV7-2 TGTGCCAGCAGCTTAGGTCAAACGAACACTGAAGCTTTCTTT CASSLGQTNTEAFF
TRBD1 . TRBJ1-3 TRBV9 TGTGCCAGCAGCGTAACGGGACAGGGCTCTGGAAACACCATATATTTT CASSVTGQGSGNTIYF
TRBD1 . TRBJ1-4 TRBV5-5 TGTGCCAGCAGCGTGGGGGACAGCACTAATGAAAAACTGTTTTTT CASSVGDSTNEKLFF
. few TRBJ1-1 TRBV28 TGTGCCGTCCAGGGGAACACTGAAGCTTTCTTT CAVQGNTEAFF
. . TRBJ1-1 TRBV9 TGTGCCAGCAGCGTTACCCCAATGAACACTGAAGCTTTCTTT CASSVTPMNTEAFF
. few TRBJ2-3 TRBV9 TGTGCCAGCAGCGTAGCCGGTCAGGCCCGAACAGATACGCAGTATTTT CASSVAGQARTDTQYF
. . TRBJ2-6 TRBV2 TGTGCCAGCAGTTCTTACCTTACCGGGGCCAACGTCCTGACTTTC CASSSYLTGANVLTF
TRBD1 few TRBJ2-2 TRBV29-1 TGCAGCGTGGGACAATTCGGACAGGGGGATAACACCGGGGAGCTGTTTTTT CSVGQFGQGDNTGELFF
. . TRBJ2-7 TRBV5-4 TGTGCCAGCAGCTTGTTTGGCAGTTGGGAGCAGTACTTC CASSLFGSWEQYF
. . TRBJ2-1 TRBV4-1 TGCGCCAGCAGCCAAGGAGGACAGCCCAATGAGCAGTTCTTC CASSQGGQPNEQFF
TRBD2 few TRBJ2-7 TRBV11-2 TGTGCCAGCAGCTTAGTAGCGGGAGGCTACGAGCAGTACTTC CASSLVAGGYEQYF
. . TRBJ2-3 TRBV7-9 TGTGCCAGCAGCATTCGAGATACGCAGTATTTT CASSIRDTQYF
. . TRBJ1-3 TRBV30 TGTGCCTGGAGGGAGTCTGGAAACACCATATATTTT CAWRESGNTIYF
TRBD1 . TRBJ2-3 TRBV7-9 TGTGCCAGCAGCGGTCGAACGGGACAGCACACAGATACGCAGTATTTT CASSGRTGQHTDTQYF
. . TRBJ1-4 TRBV18 TGTGCCAGCTCACCGCGCCAGGCGGGCACTAATGAAAAACTGTTTTTT CASSPRQAGTNEKLFF
TRBD1 . TRBJ2-7 TRBV9 TGTGCCAGCAGCCAGACAGGGTACTACGAGCAGTACTTC CASSQTGYYEQYF
TRBD1 . TRBJ2-7 TRBV19 TGTGCCAGTAGTCAGTCAGGGGGAAGTTACGAGCAGTACTTC CASSQSGGSYEQYF
. . TRBJ2-2 TRBV5-1 TGCGCCAGCAGCTTGGACAGGGTTACCGGGGAGCTGTTTTTT CASSLDRVTGELFF
TRBD1 . TRBJ2-2 TRBV9 TGTGCCAGCAGCCTCACAGGGGGGAACACCGGGGAGCTGTTTTTT CASSLTGGNTGELFF
. . TRBJ1-4 TRBV7-9 TGTGCCAGCAGCCCTCCGTCGGGAAAACTGTTTTTT CASSPPSGKLFF
. . TRBJ1-2 TRBV15 TGTGCCACCAGCAGAGATCATTTTGAAGGACGCTACACCTTC CATSRDHFEGRYTF
TRBD1 . TRBJ1-2 TRBV10-3 TGTGCCATCAGCGAGCCAGGACAGGGAATCTATGGCTACACCTTC CAISEPGQGIYGYTF
TRBD2 . TRBJ2-7 TRBV6-1 TGTGCCAGCAGTGAATTAGCGGGAGGGCTGTCCGAGCAGTACTTC CASSELAGGLSEQYF
TRBD1 . TRBJ2-7 TRBV28 TGTGCCAGCAGTTTATTGGGACAGGGGGTCGGCGAGCAGTACTTC CASSLLGQGVGEQYF
. . TRBJ2-3 TRBV11-3 TGTGCCAGCAGCTTGGGCCCACCAGATACGCAGTATTTT CASSLGPPDTQYF
. few TRBJ2-3 TRBV6-1 TGTGCCAGCAGTGACCCCCCCGGGACCCCCACAGATACGCAGTATTTT CASSDPPGTPTDTQYF
. . TRBJ2-7 TRBV5-4 TGTGCCAGCGGGGGAGGTCAGGCGCGGGTCGAGCAGTACTTC CASGGGQARVEQYF
. . TRBJ2-1 TRBV7-3 TGTGCCAGCAGCTTAATAGGGGGGGCGTCCTACAATGAGCAGTTCTTC CASSLIGGASYNEQFF
. . TRBJ1-4 TRBV28 TGTGCCAGCAGTTACCCGGGGGGGGGTGAAAAACTGTTTTTT CASSYPGGGEKLFF
TRBD1 . TRBJ1-2 TRBV6-6 TGTGCCAGCAGCCCGGACAGGGGGCGCGGTGGCTACACCTTC CASSPDRGRGGYTF
. . TRBJ2-1 TRBV7-9 TGTGCCAGCAGCTTAGGGGCCGAGTACAATGAGCAGTTCTTC CASSLGAEYNEQFF
. . TRBJ2-3 TRBV4-1 TGCGCCAGCAGCCCTCGCGGACTTTACACAGATACGCAGTATTTT CASSPRGLYTDTQYF
. . TRBJ2-6 TRBV7-3 TGTGCCAGCAGCGGGACCTCTGGGGCCAACGTCCTGACTTTC CASSGTSGANVLTF
. few TRBJ1-1 TRBV19 TGTGCCAGTAGTACGGGGATGAACACTGAAGCTTTCTTT CASSTGMNTEAFF
. . TRBJ1-2 TRBV6-5 TGTGCCAGCAGAACGACACAGGGAAAAGGCTACACCTTC CASRTTQGKGYTF
TRBD1 . TRBJ1-1 TRBV5-4 TGTGCCAGCAGGCCGACAGGGGTTAGGACTGAAGCTTTCTTT CASRPTGVRTEAFF
. . TRBJ2-3 TRBV5-4 TGTGCCAGCAGCTTGGACCCGGAAACAGATACGCAGTATTTT CASSLDPETDTQYF
TRBD1 few TRBJ1-2 TRBV28 TGTGCCAGCAGTCCCACCCGACAGGGCCCCTCTAACTATGGCTACACCTTC CASSPTRQGPSNYGYTF
TRBD1 . TRBJ1-5 TRBV7-2 TGTGCCAGCAGCCCGGACAGGGATCAGCCCCAGCATTTT CASSPDRDQPQHF
. . TRBJ2-7 TRBV27 TGTGCCAGCAGGGGAAGCGGACGATCGTCTCGCGAGCAGTACTTC CASRGSGRSSREQYF
. . TRBJ2-3 TRBV10-3 TGTGCCATCAGTGAGGTAGGACAGACTAGCACAGATACGCAGTATTTT CAISEVGQTSTDTQYF